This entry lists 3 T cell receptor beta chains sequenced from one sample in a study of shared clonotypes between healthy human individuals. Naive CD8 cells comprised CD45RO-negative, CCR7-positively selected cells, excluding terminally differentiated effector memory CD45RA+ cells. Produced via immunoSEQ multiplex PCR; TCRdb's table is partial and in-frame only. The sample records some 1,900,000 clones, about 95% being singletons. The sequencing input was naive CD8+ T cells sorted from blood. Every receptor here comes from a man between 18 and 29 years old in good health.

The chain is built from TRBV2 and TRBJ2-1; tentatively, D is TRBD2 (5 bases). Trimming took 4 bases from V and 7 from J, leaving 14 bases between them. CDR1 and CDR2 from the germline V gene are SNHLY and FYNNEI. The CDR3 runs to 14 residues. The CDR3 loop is CASSALAEGNEQFF. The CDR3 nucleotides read TGTGCCAGCAGTGCCCTAGCTGAGGGTAATGAGCAGTTCTTC.

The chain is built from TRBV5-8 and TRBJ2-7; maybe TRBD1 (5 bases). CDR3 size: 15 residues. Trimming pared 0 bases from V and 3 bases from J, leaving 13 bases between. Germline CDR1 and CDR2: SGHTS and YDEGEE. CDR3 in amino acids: CASSLGPGNGYEQYF. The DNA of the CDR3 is TGTGCCAGCAGCTTGGGTCCAGGGAATGGCTACGAGCAGTACTTC.

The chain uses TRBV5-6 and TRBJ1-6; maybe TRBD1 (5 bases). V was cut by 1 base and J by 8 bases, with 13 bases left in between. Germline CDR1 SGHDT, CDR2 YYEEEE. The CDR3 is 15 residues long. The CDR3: CASSLWRQIYSPLHF. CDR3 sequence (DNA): TGTGCCAGCAGCTTGTGGCGACAGATATATTCACCCCTCCACTTT.